What follows are 26 T cell receptor beta chains derived from one specimen sequenced in a study of cytomegalovirus exposure and HLA in healthy donors. Amplification used 60 Vbeta primers and 13 Jbeta primers. Only in-frame clones appear in the TCRdb table, and some are missing; sequencing was by immunoSEQ multiplex PCR. Altogether roughly 150,000 clones are present, more than 75% being singletons, with the ten largest covering about 2.4%. Material for sequencing was PBMCs. These receptors came from a young woman in good health and CMV-seronegative.

This clone turned up a few times. The chain recombines TRBV7-9 with TRBJ2-7, with D unresolved. Germline V CDR1 and CDR2: SEHNR, FQNEAQ (reference sequence). V was clipped by 2 bases and J by 5 bases, with 7 bases between them. This CDR3 spans 12 amino acids. CDR3 residues: CASSLLRDEQYF. As DNA, the CDR3 is TGTGCCAGCAGCTTACTTCGGGACGAGCAGTACTTC.

V and J are TRBV4-1 and TRBJ1-5; tentatively, D is TRBD1 (6 bases). The CDR3 consists of 15 residues. Trimming pared 0 bases from V and 5 bases from J, leaving 11 bases between. Germline lookup yields CDR1 MGHRA and CDR2 YSYEKL. The CDR3 protein is CASSQDQAGDQPQHF. For the CDR3, the DNA is TGCGCCAGCAGCCAAGATCAGGCAGGGGATCAGCCCCAGCATTTT.

The chain recombines TRBV18 with TRBJ1-3, with TRBD1 matching 9 bases. This CDR3 is built from 15 residues. Germline V lookup: CDR1 KGHSH, CDR2 LQKENI. With V trimmed by 3 bases and J by 3 bases, 3 bases remained unmatched. CDR3 loop: CASSPDRGSGNTIYF. CDR3 DNA sequence: TGTGCCAGCTCACCCGACAGGGGGAGTGGAAACACCATATATTTT.

The rearrangement uses TRBV6-5 and TRBJ1-5; no definite D call. The CDR3 runs to 15 residues. The V gene's germline CDR1 is MNHEY and CDR2 SVGAGI. The ends were cut back, 5 bases at V and 0 bases at J, with 11 bases in the middle. CDR3 protein: CASSRGGNSNQPQHF. In DNA form, the CDR3 reads TGTGCCAGCAGTAGAGGCGGTAATAGCAATCAGCCCCAGCATTTT.

This chain's CDR3 is CASSLSQGAGANVLTF. The CDR3 region has the DNA TGTGCCAGCAGTTTATCACAGGGGGCTGGGGCCAACGTCCTGACTTTC. The rearrangement uses TRBV27 and TRBJ2-6, with TRBD1 identical over 8 bases. Trimming at V came to 0 bases and at J to 2 bases, leaving 0 bases not matched to a gene. Per germline, CDR1 MNHEY and CDR2 SMNVEV (reference sequence). This CDR3 region has 16 residues.

The chain is built from TRBV11-2 and TRBJ2-7, with D unresolved. The CDR3 sequence is 11 residues long. The germline gives CDR1 SGHAT, CDR2 FQNNGV. Between the trimmed V and J ends, which lost 7 bases and 2 bases, there was a span of 6 bases. CDR3 sequence (DNA): TGTGCCAGCACCCCCGCCTACGAGCAGTACTTC. It specifies CASTPAYEQYF.

The V call is TRBV7-2, the J call TRBJ2-7, with 7 positions matching TRBD2. The CDR3 contains 18 residues. Germline lookup yields CDR1 SGHTA and CDR2 FQGNSA. Trimming cost V 1 base and J 0 bases; bases outside gene matches: 12. The chain's CDR3 is CASSLGRIRSGDSYEQYF. In DNA form, the CDR3 reads TGTGCCAGCAGCTTAGGGCGGATAAGAAGCGGGGACTCCTACGAGCAGTACTTC.

This clone has more than one count but fewer than ten. The chain employs TRBV5-8 and TRBJ1-4; D is unclear. V was pared by 4 bases and J by 4 bases, with 8 bases between. The CDR3 covers 13 residues. Germline CDR1 reads SGHTS; CDR2 reads YDEGEE. The CDR3 sequence is CASSPRDNEKLFF. CDR3 nucleotide sequence: TGTGCCAGCAGCCCCCGGGATAATGAAAAACTGTTTTTT. The full variable domain, completed using reference TRBV5-8 and TRBJ1-4, is EAGVTQSPTHLIKTRGQQATLRCSPISGHTSVYWYQQALGLGLQFLLWYDEGEERNRGNFPPRFSGRQFPNYSSELNVNALELEDSALYLCASSPRDNEKLFFGSGTQLSVL.

V and J are TRBV30 and TRBJ2-6, with D possibly matching TRBD2 (5 bases). The length of the CDR3 is 15 residues. CDR1 and CDR2 from the germline V gene are GTSNPN and SVGIG (reference sequence). V lost 0 bases to trimming and J lost 6 bases, with 12 bases between them. The CDR3 sequence is CAWSVRGRKANVLTF. The CDR3 DNA is TGTGCCTGGAGTGTTCGGGGTAGGAAGGCCAACGTCCTGACTTTC.

V usage is TRBV6-5 and J usage is TRBJ2-5; 7 bases align to TRBD2. V was pared by 5 bases and J by 2 bases, with 5 bases of the junction left unmatched. The CDR3 has 14 amino acids. CDR1 is MNHEY, CDR2 SVGAGI, per germline. The CDR3 bases are TGTGCCAGCAGTGCCTGGGGGGGACAAGAGACCCAGTACTTC. The encoded protein is CASSAWGGQETQYF.

The chain couples TRBV28 to TRBJ2-7; 9 nucleotides agree with TRBD1. The CDR3 runs to 14 residues. CDR1 and CDR2 from the germline V gene are MDHEN and SYDVKM. The V and J ends lost 5 bases and 3 bases, in that order; junction bases with no gene match: 5. The CDR3 spells CASSVPGQGYEQYF. CDR3 nucleotides: TGTGCCAGCAGTGTGCCGGGACAGGGCTACGAGCAGTACTTC.

This chain uses TRBV27 with TRBJ1-6; D gene uncertain. This CDR3 is built from 14 residues. CDR1 is MNHEY and CDR2 is SMNVEV in the germline V gene (reference sequence). Deletions cut 6 bases from V and 8 bases from J, with 14 bases between. Here the CDR3 DNA reads TGTGCCAGCAGCTCCGGCCAGGATTATTCACCCCTCCACTTT. Translated: CASSSGQDYSPLHF.

This sequence joins TRBV27 and TRBJ1-4; TRBD1 matches at 8 bases. V was pared by 6 bases and J by 4 bases, with 16 bases of the junction left unmatched. Germline values: CDR1 MNHEY, CDR2 SMNVEV (reference sequence). This CDR3 is built from 18 residues. CDR3 protein: CASRTRGRLAVSNEKLFF. The CDR3 nucleotides read TGTGCCAGCAGGACCAGGGGGCGGCTAGCTGTTAGTAATGAAAAACTGTTTTTT.

CDR3 sequence: CAISESAGYDTQYF. CDR3 sequence (DNA): TGTGCCATCAGTGAGTCGGCAGGGTATGATACGCAGTATTTT. V and J are TRBV10-3 and TRBJ2-3, with D tentatively TRBD1 (5 bases). Germline V CDR1 and CDR2: ENHRY, SYGVKD. V lost 0 bases to trimming and J lost 6 bases, with 10 bases between them. The CDR3 runs 14 residues.

The rearrangement uses TRBV18 and TRBJ1-1, with D uncertain. The germline CDR1 and CDR2 sequences are KGHSH and LQKENI. Deletions cut 1 base from V and 0 bases from J, with 9 bases between. This CDR3 has 15 amino acids. The CDR3 here is CASSPRAGMNTEAFF. Written as DNA, the CDR3 is TGTGCCAGCTCACCACGGGCAGGAATGAACACTGAAGCTTTCTTT.

This chain links TRBV2 with TRBJ2-4; 8 nucleotides agree with TRBD1. The CDR3 is 14 amino acids. Germline V gene data show CDR1 as SNHLY and CDR2 as FYNNEI. V lost 3 bases, J lost 9 bases, and 7 bases stayed unmatched. This CDR3 is CASSDQGAVAIQYF. The CDR3 DNA is TGTGCCAGCAGTGATCAGGGGGCAGTTGCCATTCAGTACTTC.

This chain connects TRBV4-2 to TRBJ2-5, with TRBD2 as a possible D gene (7 bases). Trimming removed 5 bases at V and 2 bases at J, with 15 bases between. Looked up from germline, CDR1 is LGHNA and CDR2 is YNFKEQ. This CDR3 has 15 amino acids. The CDR3 DNA sequence: TGTGCCAGCAGCGGCCGGGGGGCCCCTCAAGAGACCCAGTACTTC. It encodes CASSGRGAPQETQYF.

V is TRBV7-9 and J is TRBJ2-2, with 9 bases lining up with TRBD2. V dropped 5 bases and J dropped 0; count of bases not matched to a gene: 1. Germline CDR1 is SEHNR and CDR2 is FQNEAQ (reference sequence). This CDR3 comprises 15 residues. The CDR3 DNA is TGTGCCAGCAGCCCTAGCGGGGCGAACACCGGGGAGCTGTTTTTT. It encodes CASSPSGANTGELFF.

The chain has TRBV6-7 and TRBJ1-5, with a weak D call TRBD1 (5 bases). TRBV6-7 is recorded as an ORF, its role being uncertain. Trimming cost V 6 bases and J 4 bases, with 10 bases left between them. CDR3 size: 13 residues. The CDR3 region has the DNA TGTGCCAGCAGCTCGGGGGGTAATCAGCCCCAGCATTTT. As protein: CASSSGGNQPQHF.

The rearrangement joins TRBV6-5 to TRBJ2-5; 13 bases match TRBD2. The CDR3 spans 15 residues. Trimming removed 6 bases from V and 1 base from J; junction bases left unmatched: 2. Germline V CDR1 and CDR2: MNHEY, SVGAGI. The CDR3 DNA reads as TGTGCCAGCAGGACTAGCGGGGGGACCCAAGAGACCCAGTACTTC. This translates into CASRTSGGTQETQYF.

V gene TRBV27 combines with J gene TRBJ1-3, with 7 bases aligning to TRBD1. The CDR3 has 15 amino acids. The V gene end was trimmed by 5 bases and the J gene end by 3 bases; junction bases not matched to a gene: 7. Germline lookup yields CDR1 MNHEY and CDR2 SMNVEV (reference sequence). The CDR3 reads CASSPETGCGNTIYF. Here the CDR3 DNA reads TGTGCCAGCAGTCCGGAGACAGGGTGTGGAAACACCATATATTTT.

The V gene is TRBV11-3, the J gene TRBJ2-3; D perhaps matches TRBD2 (6 bases). The CDR3 is 17 amino acids. The V gene lost 4 bases and the J gene lost 2 bases, with 19 bases spanning the gap. Germline CDR1 is SGHNT and CDR2 is YENEEA. CDR3 DNA: TGTGCCAGCAGCTCAGCTGGGGAAGCGGGTACCACAGATACGCAGTATTTT. Translated, it gives CASSSAGEAGTTDTQYF.

The rearrangement joins TRBV2 to TRBJ2-2; 14 bases align to TRBD2. The CDR3 extends over 15 amino acids. Germline trimming cut 6 bases from V and 8 bases from J; bases unmatched to any gene: 5. From germline, CDR1 is SNHLY and CDR2 FYNNEI. CDR3 DNA: TGTGCCAGCAGCGGACTAGCGGGAGGCGCGGGGGAGCTGTTTTTT. This gives the protein CASSGLAGGAGELFF. Based on the CDR3 plus reference TRBV2 and TRBJ2-2, the full variable domain is EPEVTQTPSHQVTQMGQEVILRCVPISNHLYFYWYRQILGQKVEFLVSFYNNEISEKSEIFDDQFSVERPDGSNFTLKIRSTKLEDSAMYFCASSGLAGGAGELFFGEGSRLTVL.

The chain uses TRBV15 and TRBJ1-2, with D tentatively TRBD1 (5 bases). Trimming removed 0 bases at V and 5 bases at J, with 10 bases between. In germline, CDR1 is LNHNV, CDR2 YYDKDF (reference sequence). The CDR3 totals 14 residues. The CDR3 is CATSRDQTDYGYTF. The CDR3 DNA reads as TGTGCCACCAGCAGAGATCAGACAGATTATGGCTACACCTTC.

The rearrangement uses TRBV7-2 and TRBJ1-3, with D possibly being TRBD1 (5 bases). The CDR3 totals 17 residues. Trimming took 0 bases from V and 3 from J, leaving 15 bases between them. The germline gives CDR1 SGHTA, CDR2 FQGNSA. The CDR3 DNA is TGTGCCAGCAGCTTAGCGGGGATGGAGGGACGTGGAAACACCATATATTTT. It specifies CASSLAGMEGRGNTIYF.

The J gene is TRBJ2-7, the V gene TRBV28; 7 bases are a match to TRBD2. The CDR3 has 16 residues. V lost 4 bases and J lost 5; bases outside the gene matches: 14. Germline values: CDR1 MDHEN, CDR2 SYDVKM. The CDR3 spells CASSSLLRGSINEQYF. As DNA, the CDR3 is TGTGCCAGCAGTTCCCTTTTGCGCGGGAGTATCAACGAGCAGTACTTC.